A selection of T cell receptor beta chains follows, all from one sample in a study of cytomegalovirus exposure and HLA in healthy donors. Sequencing was performed with immunoSEQ multiplex PCR; in TCRdb, only in-frame clones are kept and a portion is missing. The sample consists of 140,000 to 150,000 clones, roughly 77% of them appearing once. Sample: PBMCs. The receptors originated from a male donor in good health and CMV-seronegative. The CDR3 runs from the conserved cysteine through the conserved F or W. A D gene is named only where the DNA matches it firmly. Clone size is given for some rows only: seen once, a few or many times, or a class if the clone is expanded.

d_gene	v_gene	j_gene	abundance	CDR3aa	CDR3nt
TRBD2	TRBV5-4	TRBJ2-1	NA	CASSLELASVGNEQFF	TGTGCCAGCAGCTTGGAACTAGCGTCCGTGGGTAATGAGCAGTTCTTC
NA	TRBV10-2	TRBJ2-7	NA	CASTGTYTYEQYF	TGCGCCAGCACCGGGACATATACTTACGAGCAGTACTTC
TRBD1	TRBV19	TRBJ2-3	NA	CASSPGQGRSDTQYF	TGTGCCAGTAGTCCAGGACAGGGGCGGTCAGATACGCAGTATTTT
NA	TRBV27	TRBJ2-3	NA	CASSSGMGASTDTQYF	TGTGCCAGCAGTTCCGGGATGGGGGCAAGCACAGATACGCAGTATTTT
NA	TRBV21-1	TRBJ2-1	NA	CASSPCVTEHEQFF	TGTGCCAGCAGCCCCTGTGTGACAGAACATGAGCAGTTCTTC
TRBD1	TRBV6-1	TRBJ1-5	NA	CASSPQGGNQPQHF	TGTGCCAGCAGCCCACAGGGGGGTAATCAGCCCCAGCATTTT
TRBD1	TRBV10-3	TRBJ1-1	NA	CAISDGQGEIAEAFF	TGTGCCATCAGCGATGGACAGGGGGAAATCGCTGAAGCTTTCTTT
NA	TRBV6-5	TRBJ2-1	once	CASSYISPGVGNEQFF	TGTGCCAGCAGTTATATCAGTCCAGGGGTGGGGAATGAGCAGTTCTTC
NA	TRBV5-1	TRBJ2-6	once	CASSRNDRSTSGANVLTF	TGCGCCAGCAGCCGCAATGACAGGTCAACCTCTGGGGCCAACGTCCTGACTTTC
TRBD1	TRBV5-1	TRBJ1-2	few	CASSKGQGTVYGYTF	TGCGCCAGCAGCAAGGGACAGGGTACGGTCTATGGCTACACCTTC
TRBD1	TRBV5-8	TRBJ1-2	once	CASSSPRGPNYGYTF	TGTGCCAGCAGCTCTCCCAGGGGGCCGAACTATGGCTACACCTTC
NA	TRBV6-1	TRBJ2-7	NA	CASSLWPGLYEQYF	TGTGCCAGCAGTCTCTGGCCGGGATTGTACGAGCAGTACTTC
TRBD2	TRBV27	TRBJ2-1	NA	CASSLGPVGLAGDEQFF	TGTGCCAGCAGTTTGGGACCGGTGGGACTAGCGGGAGACGAGCAGTTCTTC
TRBD1	TRBV10-1	TRBJ2-3	NA	CASSESGRGKADTQYF	TGCGCCAGCAGTGAGTCGGGCAGGGGGAAGGCAGATACGCAGTATTTT
NA	TRBV15	TRBJ1-4	NA	CATSEETGLEKLFF	TGTGCCACCAGCGAGGAAACAGGGCTTGAAAAACTGTTTTTT
TRBD1	TRBV5-4	TRBJ1-4	few	CATGEDRVENEKLFF	TGTGCGACGGGGGAGGACAGGGTGGAAAATGAAAAACTGTTTTTT
TRBD1	TRBV5-1	TRBJ1-6	NA	CASKGEQGAESPLHF	TGCGCCAGCAAGGGGGAACAGGGGGCAGAATCACCCCTCCACTTT
TRBD2	TRBV19	TRBJ2-1	NA	CASSGTGLAGGGEQFF	TGTGCCAGTAGTGGGACGGGACTAGCGGGAGGAGGTGAGCAGTTCTTC
TRBD1	TRBV5-6	TRBJ1-2	NA	CASSGTGVYGYTF	TGTGCCAGCAGCGGGACAGGGGTCTATGGCTACACCTTC
TRBD1	TRBV6-1	TRBJ1-6	NA	CAIRGQGAGNSPLHF	TGTGCCATCCGGGGACAGGGGGCTGGTAATTCACCCCTCCACTTT
TRBD2	TRBV7-7	TRBJ2-7	NA	CASNPSGSYEQYF	TGTGCTAGCAACCCTAGCGGATCCTACGAGCAGTACTTC
TRBD1	TRBV6-6	TRBJ2-5	NA	CASSPGQGARETQYF	TGTGCCAGCAGTCCCGGACAGGGGGCAAGAGAGACCCAGTACTTC